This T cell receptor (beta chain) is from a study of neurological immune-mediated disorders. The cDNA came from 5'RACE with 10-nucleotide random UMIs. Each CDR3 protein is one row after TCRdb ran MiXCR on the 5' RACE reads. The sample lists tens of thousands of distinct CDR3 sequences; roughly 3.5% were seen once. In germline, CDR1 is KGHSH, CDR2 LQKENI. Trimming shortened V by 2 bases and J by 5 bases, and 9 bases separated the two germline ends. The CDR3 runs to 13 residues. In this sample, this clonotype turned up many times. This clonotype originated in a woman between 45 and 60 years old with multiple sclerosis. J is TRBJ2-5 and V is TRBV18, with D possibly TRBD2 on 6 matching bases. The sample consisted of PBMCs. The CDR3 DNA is TGTGCCAGCTCACCAGGCCTAGCGGAGACCCAGTACTTC. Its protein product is CASSPGLAETQYF.